These 13 T cell receptor delta chains came from one sample sequenced in a study of γδ T cells in repeated Plasmodium falciparum infection. Bulk repertoires came from Vgamma9/Vdelta2+ or Vdelta2-negative gammadelta T cells flow-sorted from PBMC. TCRdb made new clone calls on the multiplex PCR reads using CATT. The data hold around 86,000 delta-chain clones, with almost 1.5% observed a single time. The sample was gamma-delta T cells from blood. These receptors came from a pool of human donors (malaria-infected and uninfected, not separated).

A word on this clone: A read error is likely here: a far larger clone is one base away. The sample holds other DNA sequences that translate to the same CDR3. The chain joins TRDV2 to TRDJ1; D unclear. The J gene was missing in TCRdb and was found by matching the end of the DNA to germline. The V gene's germline CDR1 is GEAIGNYY and CDR2 EKD. There are 14 residues in the CDR3. The CDR3 nucleotides are TGTGCCTGCGACACCGGGCGTGACACCGATAAACTCATCTTT. It specifies CACDTGRDTDKLIF.

This clone turned up a few times. This is likely an artifact of a read error, given a far larger clone one base away. Distinct nucleotide sequences in the sample also encode this CDR3. The V and J genes are TRDV2 and TRDJ1; 12 bases align to TRDD3. Matching the DNA to germline supplied the J gene, which TCRdb does not give. Germline CDR1 reads GEAIGNYY; CDR2 reads EKD. The CDR3 has 19 amino acids. Trimming took 0 bases from V and 1 from J; bases not matched to a gene: 11. In nucleotides, the CDR3 is TGTGCCTGTGACACCACTCCTGTACTGGGGGATACTGCCACCGATAAACTCATCTTT. It specifies CACDTTPVLGDTATDKLIF.

This clone has a count of ten or more. A far larger clone is one base from this, pointing to a likely read error. In the same sample, other DNA sequences code for this CDR3. The chain links TRDV1 to TRDJ1; 10 positions agree with TRDD3. TCRdb supplies no J gene; here it was assigned by aligning the nucleotide sequence to germline. This CDR3 comprises 20 residues. Per germline, CDR1 TSWWSYY and CDR2 QGS. Trimming at V came to 0 bases and at J to 0 bases, leaving 13 bases not matched to a gene. The CDR3, as DNA: TGTGCTCTTGGGGAACTACGGCCAGACTGGGGGATCAAGTACACCGATAAACTCATCTTT. It translates to CALGELRPDWGIKYTDKLIF.

With respect to this clone: A far larger clone differs by one base, so this is likely a read error. The sample holds other DNA sequences that translate to the same CDR3. This sequence joins TRDV2 and TRDJ1; TRDD3 agrees at 9 bases. TCRdb supplies no J gene; here it was assigned by aligning the nucleotide sequence to germline. This CDR3 is built from 17 residues. Trimming at V came to 6 bases and at J to 0 bases, leaving 13 bases not matched to a gene. The germline CDR1 and CDR2 sequences are GEAIGNYY and EKD. CDR3 region: CACNYLGDQGYTDKLIF. In DNA form, the CDR3 reads TGTGCCTGTAACTACCTGGGGGATCAAGGGTACACCGATAAACTCATCTTT.

Regarding this clone: Since a far larger clone is one base different, this is likely a read error. Other DNA sequences in this sample translate to the same CDR3. This rearrangement joins TRDV3 to TRDJ1; 9 positions agree with TRDD3. Germline values: CDR1 TVYSNPD, CDR2 GDNSRS (reference sequence). The CDR3 spans 21 residues. CDR3 sequence reads: CAFSPVPTSRLLGDLTDKLIF. In nucleotides, the CDR3 is TGCGCCTTTTCCCCAGTTCCTACATCTCGACTACTGGGGGACCTAACCGATAAACTCATCTTT.

This clone was counted a few times. The likely explanation is a read error, given a far larger clone one base away. The same CDR3 can be traced to other DNA sequences in this sample. V usage is TRDV1 and J usage is TRDJ1; 9 nucleotides align to TRDD2. Assignment of the J gene here rests on matching the DNA to germline, because TCRdb gives none. Looked up from germline, CDR1 is TSWWSYY and CDR2 is QGS. CDR3 length: 22 residues. Trimming removed 2 bases from V and 2 bases from J; junction bases left unmatched: 24. The CDR3 loop reads CALGELHTTRLPTFSFTDKLIF. DNA for the CDR3: TGTGCTCTTGGGGAATTGCATACCACCCGCCTTCCTACTTTCAGTTTTACCGATAAACTCATCTTT.

This clone was found a few times. TCRdb attributes to this sequence the protein of a much larger clone, which differs from the DNA translation at residue 15; a read error is likely, and the protein displayed is translated from the DNA. The V call is TRDV2, the J call TRDJ1, with TRDD3 matching over 11 bases. Because TCRdb records no J gene, it was assigned here through a match of the DNA to germline. Germline V gene sequence: CDR1 GEAIGNYY, CDR2 EKD. This CDR3 comprises 20 residues. V dropped 0 bases and J dropped 4; count of bases not matched to a gene: 18. The CDR3 coding sequence is TGTGCCTGTGACACCGTTTCTGGGGGATACAAAGCCCCGTACATCGATAAACTCATCTTT. Its protein product is CACDTVSGGYKAPYIDKLIF.

In its sample, this clone was seen many times. This CDR3 is also generated by other DNA sequences in the sample. The chain has TRDV3 and TRDJ1, with 9 bases lining up with TRDD3. V trimming: 4 bases; J trimming: 7 bases; junction bases outside the gene matches: 19. Germline CDR1 reads TVYSNPD; CDR2 reads GDNSRS (reference sequence). The CDR3 has 16 amino acids. CDR3: CASGYETGGKSRKLIF. As DNA, the CDR3 is TGTGCCTCCGGATACGAAACTGGGGGAAAAAGTCGTAAACTCATCTTT.

This clone was seen many times. The protein held in TCRdb is that of a much larger clone and does not match this DNA's translation at residue 3, likely because of a read error; the protein shown is translated from the DNA. The chain uses TRDV3 and TRDJ1; 10 bases map to TRDD3. CDR3 length: 20 amino acids. From germline, CDR1 is TVYSNPD and CDR2 GDNSRS (reference sequence). V was pared by 4 bases and J by 0 bases, with 23 bases of the junction left unmatched. The CDR3 loop reads CASIGPRYWGISKYTDKLIF. Written as DNA, the CDR3 is TGTGCCTCTATTGGTCCCCGGTACTGGGGGATTTCAAAGTACACCGATAAACTCATCTTT. Full variable domain (remainder filled in from reference TRDV3 and TRDJ1): CDKVTQSSPDQTVASGSEVVLLCTYDTVYSNPDLFWYRIRPDYSFQFVFYGDNSRSEGADFTQGRFSVKHILTQKAFHLVISPVRTEDSATYYCASIGPRYWGISKYTDKLIFGKGTRVTVEP.

This clone was counted only a few times. This likely stems from a read error, as it lies one base from a far larger clone. The V and J genes are TRDV1 and TRDJ1, with TRDD3 matching 7 bases. The J gene was missing in TCRdb and was found by matching the end of the DNA to germline. The CDR3 sequence is 19 residues long. With V trimmed by 0 bases and J by 0 bases, 13 bases remained unmatched. The germline V gene encodes CDR1 TSWWSYY and CDR2 QGS. In nucleotides, the CDR3 is TGTGCTCTTGGGGAACTATCTGGGGGGTACGCGTGGGACACCGATAAACTCATCTTT. Translation: CALGELSGGYAWDTDKLIF.

This clone counts as medium-sized. This sample includes further DNA sequences coding for the same CDR3. V usage is TRDV1 and J usage is TRDJ1; D unresolved. The germline gives CDR1 TSWWSYY, CDR2 QGS. This CDR3 has 13 residues. V was trimmed by 2 bases and J by 4 bases, leaving 8 bases between them. The CDR3, as DNA: TGTGCTCTTGGGGAAGAGTGGGACGATAAACTCATCTTT. Protein: CALGEEWDDKLIF.

This clone was detected ten times or more. A single base is all that separates this from a far larger clone, so a read error is likely. Other DNA sequences of this sample code for an identical CDR3. The genes are TRDV1 and TRDJ1; tentatively, D is TRDD3 (5 bases). V gave up 4 bases and J gave up 0 bases, with 24 bases separating them. Germline V gene data show CDR1 as TSWWSYY and CDR2 as QGS. The CDR3 covers 19 residues. CDR3 sequence reads: CALGGLSRSGALYTDKLIF. In nucleotides, the CDR3 is TGTGCTCTTGGGGGACTCTCGAGGTCGGGGGCTCTGTACACCGATAAACTCATCTTT.

This clone appeared many times. The same CDR3 can be traced to other DNA sequences in this sample. J is TRDJ1 and V is TRDV1, with TRDD3 identical over 10 bases. Trimming at V came to 7 bases and at J to 0 bases, leaving 29 bases not matched to a gene. Germline assignment: CDR1 TSWWSYY and CDR2 QGS. The CDR3 extends over 23 amino acids. The CDR3 here is CALAGPSSTIYWGISPHTDKLIF. CDR3 in DNA: TGTGCTCTTGCGGGGCCTTCCTCCACTATCTACTGGGGGATTTCGCCCCACACCGATAAACTCATCTTT.